This note documents a single T cell receptor beta chain sequence. This clonotype has a count of ten or more. Its recognized antigen is unknown. No much larger clone is present one base from it, and per-base qualities are unavailable. Donors were 39 systemically healthy Caucasian individuals from Russia aged 6 to 90 years. Each donor gave 8 to 10 milliliters of peripheral blood, drawn into EDTA-treated Vacutainer tubes. Ficoll-Paque density-gradient centrifugation was used to isolate PBMCs, with at least 6.5 million per sample. Total RNA, at least 6 micrograms per sample, was extracted from PBMCs with Trizol reagent. For every donor, flow cytometry on a PBMC aliquot measured the percentage of naive CD45RAhigh/CD27high T cells. This entry comes from a study of blood T cells in healthy people across ages (dated by TCRdb to between 2014 and 2016). About the full investigation: In model experiments, template switching captured about one uniquely barcoded TCR beta cDNA molecule for every two T cells. To track age-related changes in TCR beta repertoire diversity, the study relied on deep sequencing normalized with unique cDNA molecular identifiers. The donors were split into four age groups: young (average 16 years), middle-aged (over 35), aged (roughly 65) and long-lived (roughly 80). To avoid experimental bias, donors of different ages were distributed randomly across sequencing lanes. For two donors (one aged 18 to 29 and one aged 80 or older), the study analyzed two additional independent replicas of 1 million unique cDNA reads from the same blood draw. Findings and caveats that apply to the study as a whole: Observed TCR beta diversity per million T cells fell roughly linearly with age, and a significant reduction was already apparent by age around 40. The long-lived group showed more naive CD4+ T cells, fewer expanded clones and increased TCR diversity than the aged group, suggesting age selection. Because profiling used bulk unsorted PBMCs, naive and antigen-experienced compartments could not be compared conclusively. The CMV infection status of donors was not known, potentially confounding age-related changes in expanded clonotypes. Estimates of total diversity from one million sequenced T cells were regarded as lower bounds and underestimates. There was a strong correlation between observed TCR beta diversity and the percentage of naive T cells measured by flow cytometry.

Library creation used 5' RACE. Data came from an Illumina HiSeq 2500. A second PCR of roughly 6 to 12 cycles was run with a J-beta primer mix and a sample-barcoded 5' primer. A unique molecular identifier was introduced onto each TCR beta cDNA molecule by a template-switch 5' adaptor carrying 12 random nucleotides. Each sample yielded at least 2.5 million CDR3-containing paired-end reads. The Mint cDNA synthesis kit, primed by a TRBC-specific oligonucleotide, was used to synthesize first-strand cDNA from all RNA. Following uracil-DNA glycosylase treatment, a first 18-cycle PCR with universal primers M1SS and BC2_uni_R was performed on all cDNA. Per the original workflow: For normalization, 1 million high-quality reads, each with a distinct molecular identifier, were randomly selected from each sample. Instead of being binned into consensus sequences, reads with shared molecular identifiers were discarded. MiTCR, with a Q25 quality threshold and the strictest error-elimination algorithm, was used for CDR3 identification, clonotype clustering and error correction. A nonparametric unseen species model with Euler transformation was used to estimate a lower bound on total TCR beta diversity. The raw public data were reprocessed by TCRdb itself: fastp quality trimming at Q25, MiXCR clonotype calling, in-frame beta chains only. Identical CDR3 proteins give one entry, which carries the most common genes and DNA. What appears here as the V and J calls and clone size reflects TCRdb's work, not the paper's. Across this sample there are about 1.1 million distinct CDR3 sequences, with 30% to 40% seen only once. In total, the top ten clones hold less than 15% of the sample.

Trimming removed 0 bases from V and 4 bases from J, leaving 10 bases between the germline ends. The cysteine opens and the phenylalanine closes a CDR3 of 15 amino acids. Only the CDR3 DNA stays, 45 bases, in frame from base 1. CDR1 and CDR2, looked up from the germline V gene (reference sequence), are LNHNV and YYDKDF. The sequence joins TRBV15 to TRBJ1-5; the D gene identity is not certain. This TCR came from a man aged 18-30 years in good health. The sample was blood. The DNA sequence reads TGTGCCACCAGCAGAGATGAAGGGTATAATCAGCCCCAGCATTTT. The encoded protein is CATSRDEGYNQPQHF.